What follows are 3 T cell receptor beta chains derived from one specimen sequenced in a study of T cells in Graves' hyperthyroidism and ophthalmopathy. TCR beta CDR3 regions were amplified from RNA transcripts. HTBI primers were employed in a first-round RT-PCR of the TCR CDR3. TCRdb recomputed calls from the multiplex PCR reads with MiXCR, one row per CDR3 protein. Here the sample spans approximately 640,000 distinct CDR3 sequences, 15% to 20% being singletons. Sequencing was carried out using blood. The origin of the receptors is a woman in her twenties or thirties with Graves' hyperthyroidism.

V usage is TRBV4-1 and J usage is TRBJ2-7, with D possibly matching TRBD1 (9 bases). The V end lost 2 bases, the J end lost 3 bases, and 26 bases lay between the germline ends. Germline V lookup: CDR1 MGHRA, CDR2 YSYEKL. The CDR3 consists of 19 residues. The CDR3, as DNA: TGCGCCAGCAGCCAACGTCCGCCCGGGGGGGGGACAGGGAACTACGAGCAGTACTTC. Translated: CASSQRPPGGGTGNYEQYF.

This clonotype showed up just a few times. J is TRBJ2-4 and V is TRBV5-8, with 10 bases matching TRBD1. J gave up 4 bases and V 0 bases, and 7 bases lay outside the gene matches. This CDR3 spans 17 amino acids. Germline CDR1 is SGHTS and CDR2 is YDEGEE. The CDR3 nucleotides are TGTGCCAGCAGCTTGGGCTCGACAGGGGGCGAAAAAAACATTCAGTACTTC. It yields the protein CASSLGSTGGEKNIQYF.

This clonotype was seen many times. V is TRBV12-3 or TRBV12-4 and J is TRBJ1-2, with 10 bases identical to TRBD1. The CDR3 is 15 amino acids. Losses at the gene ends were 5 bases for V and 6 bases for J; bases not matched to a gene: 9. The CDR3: CASSRDRGRVDGYTF. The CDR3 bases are TGTGCCAGCAGTCGCGACAGGGGGCGCGTAGATGGCTACACCTTC.